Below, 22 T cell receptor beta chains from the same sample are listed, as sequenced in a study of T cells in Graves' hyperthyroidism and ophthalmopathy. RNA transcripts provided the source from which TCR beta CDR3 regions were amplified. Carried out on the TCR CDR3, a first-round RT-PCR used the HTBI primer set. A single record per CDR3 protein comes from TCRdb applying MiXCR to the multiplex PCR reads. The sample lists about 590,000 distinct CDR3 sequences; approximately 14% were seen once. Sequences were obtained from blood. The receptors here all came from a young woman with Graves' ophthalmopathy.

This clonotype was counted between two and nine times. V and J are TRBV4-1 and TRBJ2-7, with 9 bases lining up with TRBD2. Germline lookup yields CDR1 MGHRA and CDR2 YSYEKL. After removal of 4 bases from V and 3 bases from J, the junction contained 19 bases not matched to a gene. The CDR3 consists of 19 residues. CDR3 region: CASSRKEGTSFGYYYEQYF. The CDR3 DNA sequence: TGCGCCAGCAGCCGGAAGGAGGGGACTAGCTTCGGCTACTACTACGAGCAGTACTTC.

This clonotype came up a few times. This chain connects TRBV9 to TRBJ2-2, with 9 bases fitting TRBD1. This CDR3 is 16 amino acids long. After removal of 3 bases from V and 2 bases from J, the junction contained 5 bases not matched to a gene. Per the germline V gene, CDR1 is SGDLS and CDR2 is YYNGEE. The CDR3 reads CASSGGQGPNTGELFF. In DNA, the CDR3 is TGTGCCAGCAGCGGAGGACAGGGGCCAAACACCGGGGAGCTGTTTTTT.

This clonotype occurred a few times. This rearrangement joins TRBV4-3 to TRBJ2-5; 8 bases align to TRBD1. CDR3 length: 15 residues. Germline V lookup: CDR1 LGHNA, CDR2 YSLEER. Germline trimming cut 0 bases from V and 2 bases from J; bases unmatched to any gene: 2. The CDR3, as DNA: TGCGCCAGCAGCCAAGACTGGACAGGGCAAGAGACCCAGTACTTC. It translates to CASSQDWTGQETQYF.

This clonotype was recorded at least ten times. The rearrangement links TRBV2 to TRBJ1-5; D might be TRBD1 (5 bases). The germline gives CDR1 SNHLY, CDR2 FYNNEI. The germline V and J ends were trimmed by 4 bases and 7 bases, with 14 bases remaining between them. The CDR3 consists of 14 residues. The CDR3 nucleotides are TGTGCCAGCAGTGGTGCCAGGGTCAGACAGCCCCAGCATTTT. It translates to CASSGARVRQPQHF. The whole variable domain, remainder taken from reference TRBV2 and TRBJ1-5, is EPEVTQTPSHQVTQMGQEVILRCVPISNHLYFYWYRQILGQKVEFLVSFYNNEISEKSEIFDDQFSVERPDGSNFTLKIRSTKLEDSAMYFCASSGARVRQPQHFGDGTRLSIL.

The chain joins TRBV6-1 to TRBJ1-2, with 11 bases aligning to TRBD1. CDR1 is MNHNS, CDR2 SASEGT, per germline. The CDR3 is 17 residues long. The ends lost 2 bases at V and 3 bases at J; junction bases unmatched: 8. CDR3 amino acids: CASSELWDRGSYYGYTF. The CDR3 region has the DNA TGTGCCAGCAGTGAACTTTGGGACAGGGGGTCTTACTATGGCTACACCTTC.

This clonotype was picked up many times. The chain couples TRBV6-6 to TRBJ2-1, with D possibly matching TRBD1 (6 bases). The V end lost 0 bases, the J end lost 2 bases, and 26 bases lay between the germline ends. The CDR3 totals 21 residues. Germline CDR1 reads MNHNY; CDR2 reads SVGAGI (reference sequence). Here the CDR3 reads CASSYSRTEDRWGNPYNEQFF. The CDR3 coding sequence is TGTGCCAGCAGTTACTCGAGGACAGAGGACAGATGGGGAAACCCCTACAATGAGCAGTTCTTC.

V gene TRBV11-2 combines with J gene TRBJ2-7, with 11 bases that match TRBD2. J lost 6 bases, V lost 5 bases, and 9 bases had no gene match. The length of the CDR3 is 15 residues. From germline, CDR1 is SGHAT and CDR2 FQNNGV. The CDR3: CASSPTSGSLVEQYF. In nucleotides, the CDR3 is TGTGCCAGCAGCCCCACTAGCGGGAGTTTAGTCGAGCAGTACTTC.

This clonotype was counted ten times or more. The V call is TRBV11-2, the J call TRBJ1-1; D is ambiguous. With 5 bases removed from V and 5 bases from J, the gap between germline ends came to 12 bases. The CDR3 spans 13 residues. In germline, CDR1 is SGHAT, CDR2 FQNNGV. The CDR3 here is CASSPSGRTEAFF. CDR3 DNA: TGTGCCAGCAGCCCCTCCGGGAGGACTGAAGCTTTCTTT.

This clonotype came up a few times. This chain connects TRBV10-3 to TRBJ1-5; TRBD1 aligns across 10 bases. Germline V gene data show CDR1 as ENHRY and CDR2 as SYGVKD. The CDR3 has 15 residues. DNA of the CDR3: TGTGCTATCGGGGAGGGACAGGGGCGCAATCAGCCCCAGCATTTT. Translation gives CAIGEGQGRNQPQHF.

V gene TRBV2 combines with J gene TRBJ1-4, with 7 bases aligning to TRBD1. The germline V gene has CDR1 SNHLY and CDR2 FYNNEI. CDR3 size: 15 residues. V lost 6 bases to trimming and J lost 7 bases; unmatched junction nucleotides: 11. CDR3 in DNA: TGTGCCAGCAGAATCCAGGGGGGTCTTCCTGAAAAACTGTTTTTT. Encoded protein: CASRIQGGLPEKLFF. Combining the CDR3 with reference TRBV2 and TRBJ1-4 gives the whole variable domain EPEVTQTPSHQVTQMGQEVILRCVPISNHLYFYWYRQILGQKVEFLVSFYNNEISEKSEIFDDQFSVERPDGSNFTLKIRSTKLEDSAMYFCASRIQGGLPEKLFFGSGTQLSVL.

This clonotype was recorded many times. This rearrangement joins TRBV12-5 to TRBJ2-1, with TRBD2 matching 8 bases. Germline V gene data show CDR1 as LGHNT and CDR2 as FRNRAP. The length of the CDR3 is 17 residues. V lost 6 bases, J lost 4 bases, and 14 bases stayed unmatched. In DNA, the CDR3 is TGTGCTAGTGGGGGCATAGCGGGGAGGGCCTCTTACAATGAGCAGTTCTTC. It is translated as CASGGIAGRASYNEQFF. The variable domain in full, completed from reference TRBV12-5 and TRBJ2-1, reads DARVTQTPRHKVTEMGQEVTMRCQPILGHNTVFWYRQTMMQGLELLAYFRNRAPLDDSGMPKDRFSAEMPDATLATLKIQPSEPRDSAVYFCASGGIAGRASYNEQFFGPGTRLTVL.

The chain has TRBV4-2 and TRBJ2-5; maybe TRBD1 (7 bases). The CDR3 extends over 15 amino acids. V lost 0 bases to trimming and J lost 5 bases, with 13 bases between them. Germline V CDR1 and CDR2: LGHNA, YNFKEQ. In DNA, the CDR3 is TGTGCCAGCAGCCAAGATCCCTCAGGGGGGGAGACCCAGTACTTC. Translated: CASSQDPSGGETQYF.

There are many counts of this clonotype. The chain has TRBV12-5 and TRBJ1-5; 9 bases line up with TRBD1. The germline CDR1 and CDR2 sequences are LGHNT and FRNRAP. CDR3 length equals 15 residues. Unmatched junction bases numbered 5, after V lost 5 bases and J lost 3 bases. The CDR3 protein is CASGPGQGDNQPQHF. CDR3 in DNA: TGTGCTAGTGGTCCGGGACAGGGAGACAATCAGCCCCAGCATTTT.

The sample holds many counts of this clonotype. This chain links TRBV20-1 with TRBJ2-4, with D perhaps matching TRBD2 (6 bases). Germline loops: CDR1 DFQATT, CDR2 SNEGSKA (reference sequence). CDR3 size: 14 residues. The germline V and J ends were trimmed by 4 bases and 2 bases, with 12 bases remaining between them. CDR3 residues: CSATPGLTKNIQYF. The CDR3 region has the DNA TGCAGTGCTACGCCGGGACTCACCAAAAACATTCAGTACTTC.

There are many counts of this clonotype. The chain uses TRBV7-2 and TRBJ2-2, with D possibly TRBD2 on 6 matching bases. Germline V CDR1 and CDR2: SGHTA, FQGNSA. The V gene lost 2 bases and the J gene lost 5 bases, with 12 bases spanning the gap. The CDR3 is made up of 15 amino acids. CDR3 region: CASSLIGRRTGELFF. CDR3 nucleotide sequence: TGTGCCAGCAGCTTAATCGGGAGAAGGACCGGGGAGCTGTTTTTT.

CDR3 coding DNA: TGTGCCAGCCTGGGCTCTGGAAACACCATATATTTT. Amino acid sequence: CASLGSGNTIYF. The chain joins TRBV12-3 or TRBV12-4 to TRBJ1-3, with unresolved D. V was pared by 8 bases and J by 0 bases, with 5 bases between. The CDR3 contains 12 residues.

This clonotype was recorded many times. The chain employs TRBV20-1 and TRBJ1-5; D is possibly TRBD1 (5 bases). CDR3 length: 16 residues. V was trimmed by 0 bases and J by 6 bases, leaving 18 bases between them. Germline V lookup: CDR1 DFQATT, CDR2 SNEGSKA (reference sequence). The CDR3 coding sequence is TGCAGTGCTAGAGATCGCCGTACAGGTTTCGGTCAGCCCCAGCATTTT. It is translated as CSARDRRTGFGQPQHF.

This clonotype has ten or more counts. CDR3 coding DNA: TGTGCCAGCAGCGCTCCGGGACAGGGGGCTTTTGGCACTGAAGCTTTCTTT. It translates to CASSAPGQGAFGTEAFF. This chain connects TRBV11-3 to TRBJ1-1; 12 bases line up with TRBD1. Germline V gene lookup returns CDR1 SGHNT and CDR2 YENEEA. The V segment lost 5 bases and the J segment 4 bases; nucleotides outside the gene matches: 11. CDR3 length: 17 residues. The variable domain in full, completed from reference TRBV11-3 and TRBJ1-1, reads EAGVVQSPRYKIIEKKQPVAFWCNPISGHNTLYWYLQNLGQGPELLIRYENEEAVDDSQLPKDRFSAERLKGVDSTLKIQPAELGDSAVYLCASSAPGQGAFGTEAFFGQGTRLTVV.

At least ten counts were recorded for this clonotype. The CDR3: CASSQYERAYEQYF. The DNA for the CDR3 is TGTGCCAGCAGCCAGTACGAGAGGGCCTACGAGCAGTACTTC. The V and J genes are TRBV7-2 and TRBJ2-7; D possibly corresponds to TRBD2 (5 bases). The length of the CDR3 is 14 residues. Germline CDR1 and CDR2: SGHTA and FQGNSA. V lost 5 bases and J 2 bases, leaving 13 bases between the germline ends.

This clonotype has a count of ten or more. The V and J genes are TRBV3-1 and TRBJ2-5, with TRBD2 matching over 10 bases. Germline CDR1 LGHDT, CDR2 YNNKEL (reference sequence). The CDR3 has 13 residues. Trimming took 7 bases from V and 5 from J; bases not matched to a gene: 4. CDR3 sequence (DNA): TGTGCCAGCAACCTAGCGGGAGAGGAGACCCAGTACTTC. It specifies CASNLAGEETQYF.

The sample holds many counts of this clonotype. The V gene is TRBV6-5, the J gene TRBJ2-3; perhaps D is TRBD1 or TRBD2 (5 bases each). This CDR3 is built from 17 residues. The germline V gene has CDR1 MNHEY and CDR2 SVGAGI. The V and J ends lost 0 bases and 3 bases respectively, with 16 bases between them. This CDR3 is CASSYSNPGWGTDTQYF. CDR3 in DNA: TGTGCCAGCAGTTACTCGAATCCGGGTTGGGGGACAGATACGCAGTATTTT.

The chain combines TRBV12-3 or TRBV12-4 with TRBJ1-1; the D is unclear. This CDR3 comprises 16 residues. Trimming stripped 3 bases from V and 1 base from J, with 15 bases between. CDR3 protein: CASSFRGRTPNTEAFF. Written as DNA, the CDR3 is TGTGCCAGCAGTTTCCGAGGACGGACCCCGAACACTGAAGCTTTCTTT.